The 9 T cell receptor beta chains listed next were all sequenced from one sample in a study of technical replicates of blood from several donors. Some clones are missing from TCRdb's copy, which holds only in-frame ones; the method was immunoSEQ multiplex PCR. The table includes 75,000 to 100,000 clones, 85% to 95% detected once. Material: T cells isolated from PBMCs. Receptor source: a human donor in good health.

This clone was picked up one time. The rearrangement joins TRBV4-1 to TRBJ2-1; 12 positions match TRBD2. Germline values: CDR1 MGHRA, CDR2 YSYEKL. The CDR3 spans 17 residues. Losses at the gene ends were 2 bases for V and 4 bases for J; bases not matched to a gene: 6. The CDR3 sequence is CASSQPLLAGGYNEQFF. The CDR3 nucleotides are TGCGCCAGCAGCCAACCACTTCTAGCGGGAGGGTACAATGAGCAGTTCTTC.

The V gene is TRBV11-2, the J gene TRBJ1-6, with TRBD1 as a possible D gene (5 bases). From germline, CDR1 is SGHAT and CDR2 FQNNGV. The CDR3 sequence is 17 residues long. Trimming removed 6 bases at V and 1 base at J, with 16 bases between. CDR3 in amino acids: CASSPNRFLSYNSPLHF. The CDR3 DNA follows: TGTGCCAGCAGTCCAAACAGGTTCTTGTCCTATAATTCACCCCTCCACTTT.

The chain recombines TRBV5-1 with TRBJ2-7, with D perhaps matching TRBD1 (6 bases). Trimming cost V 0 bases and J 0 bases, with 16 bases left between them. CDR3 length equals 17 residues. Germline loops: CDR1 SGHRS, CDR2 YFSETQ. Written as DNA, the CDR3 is TGCGCCAGCAGCTTGGAGATTGACAGGTGGTACTCCTACGAGCAGTACTTC. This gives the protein CASSLEIDRWYSYEQYF.

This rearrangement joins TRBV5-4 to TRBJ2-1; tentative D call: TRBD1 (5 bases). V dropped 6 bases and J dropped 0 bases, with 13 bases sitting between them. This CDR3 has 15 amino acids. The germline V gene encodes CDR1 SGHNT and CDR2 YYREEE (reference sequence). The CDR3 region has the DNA TGTGCCAGCACCTTTGGGGCTGACTCCTACAATGAGCAGTTCTTC. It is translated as CASTFGADSYNEQFF. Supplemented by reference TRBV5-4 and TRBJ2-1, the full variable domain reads ETGVTQSPTHLIKTRGQQVTLRCSSQSGHNTVSWYQQALGQGPQFIFQYYREEENGRGNFPPRFSGLQFPNYSSELNVNALELDDSALYLCASTFGADSYNEQFFGPGTRLTVL.

The CDR3 region is CASSSLAGGNSGANVLTF. In nucleotides, the CDR3 is TGTGCCAGTAGTTCCCTAGCGGGAGGCAACTCTGGGGCCAACGTCCTGACTTTC. This sequence joins TRBV19 and TRBJ2-6; 11 bases agree with TRBD2. Germline V lookup: CDR1 LNHDA, CDR2 SQIVND (reference sequence). V lost 5 bases and J lost 0; bases outside the gene matches: 6. The CDR3 consists of 18 residues.

This chain's CDR3 is CASTSGRTNEQFF. In DNA form, the CDR3 reads TGTGCCAGCACTAGCGGGCGCACCAATGAGCAGTTCTTC. V gene TRBV6-5 combines with J gene TRBJ2-1; TRBD2 matches 8 bases. The CDR3 contains 13 residues. V was pared by 7 bases and J by 6 bases, with 5 bases of the junction left unmatched. Germline V lookup: CDR1 MNHEY, CDR2 SVGAGI.

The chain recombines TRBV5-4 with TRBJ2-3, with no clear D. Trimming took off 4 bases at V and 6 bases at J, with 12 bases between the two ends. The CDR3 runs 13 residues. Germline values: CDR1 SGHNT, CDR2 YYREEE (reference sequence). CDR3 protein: CASSRPEADTQYF. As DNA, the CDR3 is TGTGCCAGCAGCCGACCTGAGGCTGATACGCAGTATTTT.

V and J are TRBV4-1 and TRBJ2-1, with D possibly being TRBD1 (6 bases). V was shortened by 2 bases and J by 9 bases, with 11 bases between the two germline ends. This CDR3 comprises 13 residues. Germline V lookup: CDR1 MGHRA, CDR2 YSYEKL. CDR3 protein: CASSQPGGGEQFF. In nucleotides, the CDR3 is TGCGCCAGCAGCCAACCTGGGGGCGGTGAGCAGTTCTTC.

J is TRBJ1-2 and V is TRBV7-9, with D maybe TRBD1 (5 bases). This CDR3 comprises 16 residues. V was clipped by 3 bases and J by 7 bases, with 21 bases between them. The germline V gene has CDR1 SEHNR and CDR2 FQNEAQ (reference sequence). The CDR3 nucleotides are TGTGCCAGCAGCTTTGGCGACACCCGGCAGGGCTCTGGCTACACCTTC. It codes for CASSFGDTRQGSGYTF.